Listed below are T cell receptor beta chains from one sample, sequenced in a study of blood T cell repertoires in COVID-19. Clones were sequenced by immunoSEQ multiplex PCR, and TCRdb holds only the in-frame ones, with some missing. Seen here are around 190,000 clones, about 77% observed once, and the top ten hold less than 20%. The sequenced material came from PBMCs or T cells enriched from blood (not recorded which). Receptors originate from a woman aged 50 to 60 with acute COVID-19. The CDR3 runs from the conserved cysteine through the conserved F or W. The D gene is left open where the match is weak. Some rows mark clone size as missing; the rest say once, few, many or name a class of expanded clone.

abundance,j_gene,v_gene,len,d_gene,CDR3aa,CDR3nt
.,TRBJ1-3,TRBV5-5,15,.,CAGAPTLGSGNTIYF,TGTGCCGGCGCCCCAACCCTAGGCTCTGGAAACACCATATATTTT
.,TRBJ1-4,TRBV15,15,.,CATSRDRGFGEKLFF,TGTGCCACCAGCAGAGATCGAGGATTTGGAGAAAAACTGTTTTTT
few,TRBJ2-1,TRBV27,16,.,CASSVGGAVRYNEQFF,TGTGCCAGCTCTGTTGGGGGGGCGGTACGCTACAATGAGCAGTTCTTC
.,TRBJ1-2,TRBV9,13,TRBD1,CASSPGGAYGYTF,TGTGCCAGCAGCCCAGGGGGTGCCTATGGCTACACCTTC
.,TRBJ1-2,TRBV28,16,TRBD1,CASSLFSRGPNYGYTF,TGTGCCAGCAGTTTATTCTCCAGGGGGCCAAACTATGGCTACACCTTC
.,TRBJ2-5,TRBV3-1/TRBV3-2,14,.,CASSEGRGRETQYF,TGTGCCAGCAGCGAAGGACGAGGGCGAGAGACCCAGTACTTC
few,TRBJ2-5,TRBV3-1/TRBV3-2,15,.,CASSYRLAGQETQYF,TGTGCCAGCAGCTATAGACTGGCGGGACAAGAGACCCAGTACTTC
once,TRBJ1-1,TRBV28,13,.,CASSLTVNTEAFF,TGTGCCAGCAGTTTGACTGTAAACACTGAAGCTTTCTTT
.,TRBJ1-1,TRBV7-3,13,.,CASSSTGMTEAFF,TGTGCCAGCAGCAGCACAGGGATGACTGAAGCTTTCTTT
.,TRBJ1-1,TRBV7-6,16,.,CASSRGTKGRDTEAFF,TGTGCCAGCAGCCGAGGGACAAAGGGTCGGGACACTGAAGCTTTCTTT
few,TRBJ1-2,TRBV5-1,14,TRBD1,CASSPGQGNYGYTF,TGCGCCAGCAGCCCGGGACAGGGGAACTATGGCTACACCTTC